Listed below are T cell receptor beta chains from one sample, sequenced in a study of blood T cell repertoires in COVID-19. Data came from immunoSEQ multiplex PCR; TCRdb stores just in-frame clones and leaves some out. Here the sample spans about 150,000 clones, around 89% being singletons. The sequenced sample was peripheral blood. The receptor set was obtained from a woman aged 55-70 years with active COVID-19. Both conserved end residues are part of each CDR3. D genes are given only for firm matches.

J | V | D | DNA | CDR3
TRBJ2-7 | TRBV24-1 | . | TGTGCCACCAGTGATCCTAGCGATCTTACCTACGAGCAGTACTTC | CATSDPSDLTYEQYF
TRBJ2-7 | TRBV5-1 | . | TGCGCCAGCAGCTCGAAAACCCTCCCCATTAGCTCCTACGAGCAGTACTTC | CASSSKTLPISSYEQYF
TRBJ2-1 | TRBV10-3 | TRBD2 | TGTGCCATCGGGACCACTAGCGGGGTTTCCTACAATGAGCAGTTCTTC | CAIGTTSGVSYNEQFF
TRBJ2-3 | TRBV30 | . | TGTGCCTGGAGTGTGGACGGGATACAGACAGATACGCAGTATTTT | CAWSVDGIQTDTQYF
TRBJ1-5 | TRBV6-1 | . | TGTGCCAGCAGTTATGGGGGGGGCAATCAGCCCCAGCATTTT | CASSYGGGNQPQHF
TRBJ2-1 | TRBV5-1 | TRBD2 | TGCGCCAGCAGCGAAACTAGCGGGAGGGCTAGAGAGCAGTTCTTC | CASSETSGRAREQFF
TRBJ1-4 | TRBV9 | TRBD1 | TGTGCCAGCAGCGCCAACAGGGGGCACGTAGATGAAAAACTGTTTTTT | CASSANRGHVDEKLFF
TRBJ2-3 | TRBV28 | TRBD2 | TGTGCCAGCAGTTCCCTTTTTGAGCGGGAGATAAATACGCAGTATTTT | CASSSLFEREINTQYF
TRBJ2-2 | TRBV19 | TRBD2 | TGTGCCAGTAGTATTGGCGGGAGGGCCAGGGCCGGGGAGCTGTTTTTT | CASSIGGRARAGELFF
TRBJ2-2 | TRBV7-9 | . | TGTGCCAGCAGCCCGAGCAGGGTCAGCACCGGGGAGCTGTTTTTT | CASSPSRVSTGELFF
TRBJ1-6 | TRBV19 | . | TGTGCCAGTAGTCGGGCCAGCAGGGCACCCCTCCACTTT | CASSRASRAPLHF
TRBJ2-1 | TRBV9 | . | TGTGCCAGCAGCCTAGAGGGGGAGTTTTACAATGAGCAGTTCTTC | CASSLEGEFYNEQFF
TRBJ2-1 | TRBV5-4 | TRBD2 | TGTGCCAGCAGCTTGGGGAGCCCCGGGACTAGCTCCTACAATGAGCAGTTCTTC | CASSLGSPGTSSYNEQFF
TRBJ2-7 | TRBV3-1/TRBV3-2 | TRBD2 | TGTGCCAGCAGCCAAGAAAAGGAGCGGGAGGAGTGCGAGCAGTACTTC | CASSQEKEREECEQYF
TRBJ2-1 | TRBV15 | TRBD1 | TGTGCCACCAGCGTCCGACAGGGGTACAATGAGCAGTTCTTC | CATSVRQGYNEQFF
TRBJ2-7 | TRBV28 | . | TGTGCCAGCAGTAGGCCACTGGACATCTACGAGCAGTACTTC | CASSRPLDIYEQYF
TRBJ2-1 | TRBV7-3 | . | TGTGCCAGCAGCCTACAGGGAGACAATGAGCAGTTCTTC | CASSLQGDNEQFF